What follows is one T cell receptor (beta chain) and its context. Antigen: not known. V was cut by 6 bases and J by 4 bases, with 12 bases left in between. Germline V gene lookup returns CDR1 SGHTA and CDR2 FQGNSA. The CDR3 totals 13 residues. The data stem from a study of OX40 agonist ivuxolimab in advanced cancers. About the research overall: The study gave patients intravenous ivuxolimab at 0.01 to 10 mg/kg every 2 weeks. Among those treated, three patients had partial responses, one with hepatocellular carcinoma and two with cutaneous melanoma. Overall study results and limits: On average, CD8+ T cells showed a greater number of expanded clones than CD4+.

This table comes from immunoSEQ multiplex PCR, and its TCRdb copy is limited to in-frame clones, with some not included. Among around 70,000 clones listed, around 80% were seen once. A history of autoimmune disease or systemic immunosuppression excluded patients. This chain links TRBV7-2 with TRBJ2-5, with D unresolved. The material was CD4+ or CD8+ T cells sorted from blood, obtained in a trial of the OX40 agonist ivuxolimab. The clonotype comes from an adult with an advanced solid tumor such as melanoma, head and neck, liver or kidney cancer. CDR3 protein: CASRSWRSETQYF. CDR3 sequence (DNA): TGTGCCAGCAGAAGCTGGCGGTCAGAGACCCAGTACTTC. Combining the CDR3 with reference TRBV7-2 and TRBJ2-5 gives the whole variable domain GAGVSQSPSNKVTEKGKDVELRCDPISGHTALYWYRQSLGQGLEFLIYFQGNSAPDKSGLPSDRFSAERTGGSVSTLTIQRTQQEDSAVYLCASRSWRSETQYFGPGTRLLVL.